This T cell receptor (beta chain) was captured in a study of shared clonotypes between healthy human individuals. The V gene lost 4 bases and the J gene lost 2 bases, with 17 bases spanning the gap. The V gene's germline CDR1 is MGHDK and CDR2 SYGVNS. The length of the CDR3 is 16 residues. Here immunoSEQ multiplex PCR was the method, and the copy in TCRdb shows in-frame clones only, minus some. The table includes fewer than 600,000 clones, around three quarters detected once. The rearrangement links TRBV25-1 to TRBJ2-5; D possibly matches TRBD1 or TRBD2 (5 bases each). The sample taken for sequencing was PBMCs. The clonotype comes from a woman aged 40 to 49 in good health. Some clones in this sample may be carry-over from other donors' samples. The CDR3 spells CASSAPRDAGQETQYF. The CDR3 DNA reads TGTGCCAGCAGTGCCCCCCGGGACGCCGGGCAAGAGACCCAGTACTTC.